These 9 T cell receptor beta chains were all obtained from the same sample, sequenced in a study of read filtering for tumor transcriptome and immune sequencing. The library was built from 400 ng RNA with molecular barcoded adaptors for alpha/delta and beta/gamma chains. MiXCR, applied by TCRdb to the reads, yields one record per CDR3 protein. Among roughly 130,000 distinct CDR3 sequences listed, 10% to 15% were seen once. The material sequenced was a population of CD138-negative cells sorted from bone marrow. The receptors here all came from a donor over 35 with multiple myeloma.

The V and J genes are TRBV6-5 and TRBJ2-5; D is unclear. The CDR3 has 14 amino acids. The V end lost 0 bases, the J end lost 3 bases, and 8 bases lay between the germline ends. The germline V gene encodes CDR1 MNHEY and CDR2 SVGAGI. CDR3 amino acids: CASSYSDGEETQYF. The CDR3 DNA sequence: TGTGCCAGCAGTTACTCGGACGGTGAAGAGACCCAGTACTTC.

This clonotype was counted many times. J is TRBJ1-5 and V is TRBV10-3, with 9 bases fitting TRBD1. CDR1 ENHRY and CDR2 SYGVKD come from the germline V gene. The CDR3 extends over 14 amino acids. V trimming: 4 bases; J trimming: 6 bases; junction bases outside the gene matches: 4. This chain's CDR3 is CAISGDRETQPQHF. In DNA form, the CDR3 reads TGTGCCATCAGTGGGGACAGGGAAACTCAGCCCCAGCATTTT.

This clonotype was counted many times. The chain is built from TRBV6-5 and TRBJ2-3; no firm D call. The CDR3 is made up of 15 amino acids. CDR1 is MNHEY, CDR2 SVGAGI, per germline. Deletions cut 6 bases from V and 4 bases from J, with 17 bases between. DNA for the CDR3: TGTGCCAGCAGACCCCAAAAGCTACCACCAGATACGCAGTATTTT. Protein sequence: CASRPQKLPPDTQYF.

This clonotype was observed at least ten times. Written as DNA, the CDR3 is TGCAGCGTGATGGACACCGATCAGCCCCAGCATTTT. Translated: CSVMDTDQPQHF. The chain carries TRBV29-1 and TRBJ1-5, with a possible D match to TRBD1 (5 bases). Germline assignment: CDR1 SQVTM and CDR2 ANQGSEA. V lost 6 bases to trimming and J lost 5 bases, with 11 bases between them. This CDR3 comprises 12 residues. Full variable domain (remainder filled in from reference TRBV29-1 and TRBJ1-5): SAVISQKPSRDICQRGTSLTIQCQVDSQVTMMFWYRQQPGQSLTLIATANQGSEATYESGFVIDKFPISRPNLTFSTLTVSNMSPEDSSIYLCSVMDTDQPQHFGDGTRLSIL.

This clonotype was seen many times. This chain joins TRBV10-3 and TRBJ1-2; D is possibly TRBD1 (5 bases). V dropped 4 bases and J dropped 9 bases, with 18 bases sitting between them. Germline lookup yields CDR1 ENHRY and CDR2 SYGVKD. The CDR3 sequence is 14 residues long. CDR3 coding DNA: TGTGCCATCAGTGGGATAGACGGACACCGAAGCTACACCTTC. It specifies CAISGIDGHRSYTF.

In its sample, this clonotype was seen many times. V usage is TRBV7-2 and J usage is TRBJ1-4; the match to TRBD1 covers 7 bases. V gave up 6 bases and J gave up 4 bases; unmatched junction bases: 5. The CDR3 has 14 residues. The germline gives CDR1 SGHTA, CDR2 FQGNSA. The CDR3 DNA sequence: TGTGCCAGCAGTTTCCAGGGGGGTAATGAAAAACTGTTTTTT. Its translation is CASSFQGGNEKLFF.

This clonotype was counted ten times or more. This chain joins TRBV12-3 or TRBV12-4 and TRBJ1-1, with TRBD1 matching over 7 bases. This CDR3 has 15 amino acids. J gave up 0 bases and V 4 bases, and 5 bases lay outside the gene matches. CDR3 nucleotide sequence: TGTGCCAGCAGTTCAATGGGACAGATGAACACTGAAGCTTTCTTT. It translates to CASSSMGQMNTEAFF.

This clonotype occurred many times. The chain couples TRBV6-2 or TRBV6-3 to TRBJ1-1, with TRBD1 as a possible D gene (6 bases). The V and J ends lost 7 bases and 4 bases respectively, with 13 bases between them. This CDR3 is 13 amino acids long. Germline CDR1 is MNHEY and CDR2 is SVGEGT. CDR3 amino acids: CASKEQGSTEAFF. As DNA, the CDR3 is TGTGCCAGCAAAGAACAGGGATCCACTGAAGCTTTCTTT.

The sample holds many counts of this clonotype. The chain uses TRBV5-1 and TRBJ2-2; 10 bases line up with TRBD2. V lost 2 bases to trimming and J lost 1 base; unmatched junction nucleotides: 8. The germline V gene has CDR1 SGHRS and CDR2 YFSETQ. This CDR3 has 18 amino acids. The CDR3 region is CASSLQPPSGGNTGELFF. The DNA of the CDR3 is TGCGCCAGCAGCTTACAGCCTCCTAGCGGGGGGAACACCGGGGAGCTGTTTTTT.